This T cell receptor (beta chain) is drawn from a study of CD8 T cells in ankylosing spondylitis. Findings and limits, study-wide: Roughly eight highly homologous variants made up a TCR beta motif that seemed to typify ankylosing spondylitis blood.

TCRdb used MiXCR to reprocess the 5' RACE reads, holding one entry per CDR3 protein. The table lists 300,000 to 350,000 distinct CDR3 sequences, roughly 12% of them singletons. V dropped 6 bases and J dropped 3 bases, with 24 bases sitting between them. Germline CDR1 is MNHEY and CDR2 is SMNVEV (reference sequence). This CDR3 has 17 amino acids. At least ten counts were recorded for this clonotype. What it binds is unknown. Sequenced sample: blood, either unsorted or a sorted T cell fraction (not recorded which). This rearrangement joins TRBV27 to TRBJ2-7; TRBD1 is a possible D gene (5 bases). The receptor was derived from a female donor with ankylosing spondylitis or in good health (not recorded which). CDR3 nucleotides: TGTGCCAGCAGGGGTAAGGGTTCACGAAGGACATACTACGAGCAGTACTTC. Translation gives CASRGKGSRRTYYEQYF.